The source of this T cell receptor (beta chain) is a study of beta chain features in type 1 diabetes. Overall study results and limits: Moderate but significant shortening of TCRB CDR3s was recorded in all four CD4+ subsets from Type 1 diabetes patients.

Since all of the isolated RNA was reverse transcribed, expressed TCRB transcripts were what got sequenced. Using immunoSEQ multiplex PCR, the repertoire was profiled, and TCRdb retains in-frame clones only, with some absent. The sample records 450,000 to 550,000 clones, about 32% being singletons. On this clone: Its target is not known.

CDR3 length: 16 amino acids. Germline CDR1 and CDR2: SQVTM and ANQGSEA. Trimming at V came to 6 bases and at J to 5 bases, leaving 17 bases not matched to a gene. Sequencing used naive CD4+ T cells from blood. The TCR was taken from a man younger than 30 in good health. The V call is TRBV29-1, the J call TRBJ2-7, with 9 nucleotides matching TRBD1. CDR3 DNA sequence: TGCAGCGTATGGGACAGGGAGTGGTACGGTACGAACGAGCAGTACTTC. Protein: CSVWDREWYGTNEQYF.